The count of the clone carrying this TCR beta chain is one. The data were taken from a study of control samples from healthy donors and cancer patients. This table comes from immunoSEQ multiplex PCR, and its TCRdb copy is limited to in-frame clones, with some not included. The data contain 150,000 to 200,000 clones, over 85% of them singletons. The sequencing sample was made of blood. The receptor comes from a man younger than 40 in good health.

CDR3 amino acids: CASSLPRGPAGAGELFF. The CDR3 bases are TGTGCCAGCAGCCTACCGAGGGGACCCGCGGGGGCCGGGGAGCTGTTTTTT. This sequence joins TRBV14 and TRBJ2-2; 7 nucleotides match TRBD2. Trimming at V came to 4 bases and at J to 6 bases, leaving 14 bases not matched to a gene. Germline CDR1 SGHDN, CDR2 FVKESK. The length of the CDR3 is 17 residues.